What follows are 21 T cell receptor beta chains derived from one specimen sequenced in a study of CD8 T cells in Susac syndrome. The RNA input was roughly 0.45 to 1 ug, and it was reverse transcribed with random hexamers. TCRdb independently ran MiXCR on the immunoSEQ multiplex PCR reads; one entry per CDR3 protein. In the table there are around 150,000 distinct CDR3 sequences, about 94% of which are singletons. Sequences were obtained from CD4+ T cells from PBMCs. Source of these receptors: a human donor with Susac syndrome.

The CDR3: CASPAGGPGELFF. The CDR3 nucleotides read TGTGCCAGCCCAGCGGGAGGTCCCGGGGAGCTGTTTTTT. The chain couples TRBV21-1 to TRBJ2-2; the D call of TRBD2 is as the table states it, not checked on the DNA. TRBV21-1 is designated a pseudogene. This CDR3 has 13 residues.

The chain links TRBV29-1 to TRBJ2-5; TRBD2 might be the D (7 bases). Trimming took 3 bases from V and 6 from J, leaving 17 bases between them. The CDR3 length is 14 residues. Germline-derived CDR1 and CDR2 are SQVTM and ANQGSEA. The CDR3 is CSVDPGGQGKTQYF. CDR3 bases: TGCAGCGTTGACCCGGGGGGCCAGGGGAAGACCCAGTACTTC. Full variable domain (rest looked up from reference TRBV29-1 and TRBJ2-5): SAVISQKPSRDICQRGTSLTIQCQVDSQVTMMFWYRQQPGQSLTLIATANQGSEATYESGFVIDKFPISRPNLTFSTLTVSNMSPEDSSIYLCSVDPGGQGKTQYFGPGTRLLVL.

The chain employs TRBV2 and TRBJ1-1; D not certain. Per germline, CDR1 SNHLY and CDR2 FYNNEI. The CDR3 loop spans 13 amino acids. V gave up 6 bases and J gave up 1 base, with 9 bases separating them. The CDR3 reads CASSFRWNTEAFF. CDR3 in DNA: TGTGCCAGCAGCTTCCGGTGGAACACTGAAGCTTTCTTT.

The J gene is TRBJ2-3, the V gene TRBV4-2; the D gene could be TRBD1 or TRBD2 (6 bases each). In germline, CDR1 is LGHNA, CDR2 YNFKEQ. The CDR3 runs to 15 residues. The germline V and J ends were trimmed by 5 bases and 1 base, with 13 bases remaining between them. For the CDR3, the DNA is TGTGCCAGCAGCGGAGGGGGTGGGGGCACAGATACGCAGTATTTT. It translates to CASSGGGGGTDTQYF.

The chain employs TRBV3-1 and TRBJ1-2; tentatively, D is TRBD1 (5 bases). The V end lost 7 bases, the J end lost 8 bases, and 23 bases lay between the germline ends. The CDR3 has 15 residues. Germline CDR1 is LGHDT and CDR2 is YNNKEL (reference sequence). CDR3 DNA: TGTGCCAGCACCACGTCCCGGGACCGGGGTGGCGGCTACACCTTC. Its translation: CASTTSRDRGGGYTF.

V gene TRBV3-1 combines with J gene TRBJ2-7; D gene ambiguous. Germline V lookup: CDR1 LGHDT, CDR2 YNNKEL (reference sequence). CDR3 length: 13 residues. Trimming stripped 3 bases from V and 3 bases from J, with 9 bases between. The CDR3 sequence is CASSHGRVYEQYF. The DNA of the CDR3 is TGTGCCAGCAGCCACGGTCGGGTCTACGAGCAGTACTTC.

V gene TRBV7-3 combines with J gene TRBJ2-7, with 8 bases fitting TRBD2. Germline CDR1 SGHTA, CDR2 FQGTGA. CDR3 length: 16 residues. The V segment lost 4 bases and the J segment 4 bases; nucleotides outside the gene matches: 12. The DNA of the CDR3 is TGTGCCAGCAGCTCCTTTCGCGGGGGGTCTCGTTACGAGCAGTACTTC. Protein product: CASSSFRGGSRYEQYF. The whole variable domain, remainder taken from reference TRBV7-3 and TRBJ2-7, is GAGVSQTPSNKVTEKGKYVELRCDPISGHTALYWYRQSLGQGPEFLIYFQGTGAADDSGLPNDRFFAVRPEGSVSTLKIQRTERGDSAVYLCASSSFRGGSRYEQYFGPGTRLTVT.

This clonotype was seen once. V usage is TRBV28 and J usage is TRBJ2-5, with TRBD2 as a possible D gene (5 bases). V gave up 5 bases and J gave up 2 bases, with 15 bases separating them. Germline loops: CDR1 MDHEN, CDR2 SYDVKM. The CDR3 extends over 15 amino acids. The DNA of the CDR3 is TGTGCCAGCAGTCCTCCCGCGGGCAGGCAAGAGACCCAGTACTTC. This encodes CASSPPAGRQETQYF.

The chain has TRBV6-2 or TRBV6-3 and TRBJ1-5; tentative D call: TRBD1 (5 bases). The CDR3 extends over 13 amino acids. In germline, CDR1 is MNHEY, CDR2 SVGEGT. Trimming removed 9 bases at V and 4 bases at J, with 13 bases between. The CDR3 nucleotides read TGTGCCAGTTCTTGGGGGGTAAATCAGCCCCAGCATTTT. This sequence encodes CASSWGVNQPQHF.

The genes are TRBV29-1 and TRBJ2-7; 9 nucleotides line up with TRBD1. Trimming took 6 bases from V and 6 from J; bases not matched to a gene: 9. The CDR3 spans 13 residues. The germline CDR1 and CDR2 sequences are SQVTM and ANQGSEA. Here the CDR3 reads CSVTPGQGVEQYF. Here the CDR3 DNA reads TGCAGCGTAACCCCGGGACAGGGAGTCGAGCAGTACTTC.

V usage is TRBV29-1 and J usage is TRBJ2-2; no reliable D call. Germline values: CDR1 SQVTM, CDR2 ANQGSEA. The CDR3 loop spans 13 amino acids. Trimming pared 4 bases from V and 2 bases from J, leaving 8 bases between. Written as DNA, the CDR3 is TGCAGCGTTGGTTGGGGTAACACCGGGGAGCTGTTTTTT. Translating it yields CSVGWGNTGELFF.

The J gene is TRBJ2-1, the V gene TRBV28, with 8 bases lining up with TRBD2. In germline, CDR1 is MDHEN, CDR2 SYDVKM. The junction had 17 bases not matched to a gene; V was cut back by 6 bases and J by 7 bases. The CDR3 is made up of 17 amino acids. The chain's CDR3 is CASSQGASGLTWNEQFF. The CDR3 nucleotides are TGTGCCAGCAGCCAAGGGGCTAGCGGGCTAACGTGGAATGAGCAGTTCTTC.

This rearrangement joins TRBV28 to TRBJ2-5; possibly TRBD1 for D (6 bases). Germline CDR1 and CDR2: MDHEN and SYDVKM. The ends were cut back, 5 bases at V and 1 base at J, with 11 bases in the middle. This CDR3 has 14 amino acids. The CDR3 DNA reads as TGTGCCAGCAGTCCCTCGGACAGCCAAGAGACCCAGTACTTC. Its protein is CASSPSDSQETQYF.

This chain connects TRBV3-1 to TRBJ2-1, with D tentatively TRBD1 (5 bases). The CDR3 loop spans 16 amino acids. V gave up 1 base and J gave up 2 bases, with 12 bases separating them. Germline V gene lookup returns CDR1 LGHDT and CDR2 YNNKEL (reference sequence). The CDR3 nucleotides are TGTGCCAGCAGCCAAGTCGGTGGGGCCGCCTACAATGAGCAGTTCTTC. Encoded protein: CASSQVGGAAYNEQFF.

The chain has TRBV29-1 and TRBJ2-7; tentatively, D is TRBD1 or TRBD2 (6 bases each). The CDR3 extends over 12 amino acids. The V gene lost 7 bases and the J gene lost 3 bases, with 13 bases spanning the gap. The germline V gene has CDR1 SQVTM and CDR2 ANQGSEA. The CDR3 is CSGRGHHYEQYF. Here the CDR3 DNA reads TGCAGCGGGCGGGGACACCACTACGAGCAGTACTTC.

This chain links TRBV9 with TRBJ1-6, with TRBD1 matching over 7 bases. The CDR3 covers 14 residues. V dropped 7 bases and J dropped 11; count of bases not matched to a gene: 12. Germline CDR1 SGDLS, CDR2 YYNGEE. The CDR3 loop reads CASAAGTATAPLHF. The CDR3, as DNA: TGTGCCAGCGCGGCCGGGACAGCGACCGCACCCCTCCACTTT.

The rearrangement joins TRBV9 to TRBJ2-7; 13 bases agree with TRBD2. This CDR3 is built from 16 residues. Germline loops: CDR1 SGDLS, CDR2 YYNGEE. With V trimmed by 4 bases and J by 6 bases, 10 bases remained unmatched. This CDR3 is CASSPGLAGAYFEQYF. DNA for the CDR3: TGTGCCAGCAGCCCTGGACTAGCGGGGGCCTACTTCGAGCAGTACTTC.

The rearrangement joins TRBV12-3 or TRBV12-4 to TRBJ1-6, with D unresolved. The CDR3 sequence is 12 residues long. Trimming removed 8 bases from V and 7 bases from J, with 9 bases in between. CDR3 in amino acids: CASSGTNSPLHF. For the CDR3, the DNA is TGTGCCAGCTCAGGAACGAATTCACCCCTCCACTTT.

V is TRBV2 and J is TRBJ1-2; D remains ambiguous. The CDR3 length is 11 residues. Trimming left V 1 base short and J 8 bases short, with 5 bases between. CDR1 is SNHLY, CDR2 FYNNEI, per germline. CDR3 coding DNA: TGTGCCAGCAGTGAAGTGGGAGGCTACACCTTC. Protein sequence: CASSEVGGYTF.

V is TRBV7-9 and J is TRBJ1-2; tentatively, D is TRBD1 (6 bases). Germline V gene sequence: CDR1 SEHNR, CDR2 FQNEAQ (reference sequence). This CDR3 comprises 14 residues. V gave up 5 bases and J gave up 7 bases, with 17 bases separating them. The CDR3 spells CASSQGGGSLGYTF. The DNA of the CDR3 is TGTGCCAGCAGCCAAGGGGGGGGCTCCCTTGGCTACACCTTC.

This clonotype was seen a single time. This chain connects TRBV20-1 to TRBJ2-3; 10 bases are shared with TRBD2. Germline V gene data show CDR1 as DFQATT and CDR2 as SNEGSKA (reference sequence). The V and J ends lost 6 bases and 2 bases, in that order; junction bases with no gene match: 8. The CDR3 extends over 15 amino acids. CDR3 nucleotide sequence: TGCAGTGCAATTCTAGCGGGGGCAAACACAGATACGCAGTATTTT. The encoded protein is CSAILAGANTDTQYF.